The 19 T cell receptor beta chains in this list originate from one sample, sequenced in a study of patients and donors after allogeneic stem cell transplantation. TCRdb reanalysed the RT-PCR reads using MiXCR and keeps one entry per CDR3 protein. The repertoire has 200,000 to 250,000 distinct CDR3 sequences, roughly 38% of them found once; the top ten carry around a tenth. Sequencing was done on a sample of blood, either unsorted or a sorted T cell fraction (not recorded which). These receptors originate from a human donor who was either an allogeneic HSCT recipient or a stem cell or donor lymphocyte infusion donor (not recorded which). It is not recorded whose cells these are; they may come from a transplant donor.

This clonotype was seen only a few times. This chain links TRBV27 with TRBJ1-5; D unresolved. Between the trimmed V and J ends, which lost 7 bases and 2 bases, there was a span of 12 bases. Germline V gene lookup returns CDR1 MNHEY and CDR2 SMNVEV (reference sequence). CDR3 size: 14 residues. Here the CDR3 reads CASKLNGGNQPQHF. The CDR3 nucleotides are TGTGCCAGCAAGTTGAATGGGGGCAATCAGCCCCAGCATTTT.

The chain links TRBV28 to TRBJ2-2, with D perhaps given as TRBD1 or TRBD2 (5 bases each). The V gene lost 9 bases and the J gene lost 7 bases, with 15 bases spanning the gap. CDR3 length: 13 residues. Germline V gives CDR1 MDHEN, CDR2 SYDVKM. The CDR3 is CASGGPGSGELFF. Here the CDR3 DNA reads TGTGCCAGTGGGGGTCCTGGGAGCGGGGAGCTGTTTTTT.

The chain combines TRBV11-1 with TRBJ2-5; D call uncertain. V lost 5 bases, J lost 4 bases, and 17 bases lay in between. CDR3 size: 15 residues. The germline V gene has CDR1 SGHAT and CDR2 FQDESV (reference sequence). The CDR3 nucleotides read TGTGCCAGCAGCCCGGGCCCGAGAGCAGGAGAGACCCAGTACTTC. This translates into CASSPGPRAGETQYF. The full variable domain, completed using reference TRBV11-1 and TRBJ2-5, is EAEVAQSPRYKITEKSQAVAFWCDPISGHATLYWYRQILGQGPELLVQFQDESVVDDSQLPKDRFSAERLKGVDSTLKIQPAELGDSAMYLCASSPGPRAGETQYFGPGTRLLVL.

V gene TRBV29-1 combines with J gene TRBJ2-1; 7 bases are shared with TRBD2. There are 14 residues in the CDR3. CDR1 and CDR2 from the germline V gene are SQVTM and ANQGSEA. The CDR3 DNA follows: TGCAGTACACCCAGCGGGGACCCCTCGGGACTGCAGTTCTTC. It encodes CSTPSGDPSGLQFF.

The chain carries TRBV10-3 and TRBJ2-7; 9 bases are a match to TRBD1. This CDR3 spans 14 amino acids. V was clipped by 6 bases and J by 7 bases; unmatched bases: 10. Germline loops: CDR1 ENHRY, CDR2 SYGVKD. CDR3 bases: TGTGCCATCAGCCCCGGGACAGGGCCTTTGGAGCAGTACTTC. Translating it yields CAISPGTGPLEQYF.

The chain uses TRBV10-3 and TRBJ1-4, with unresolved D. CDR3 length: 17 residues. CDR1 is ENHRY and CDR2 is SYGVKD in the germline V gene. V was cut by 2 bases and J by 0 bases, with 13 bases left in between. CDR3 in DNA: TGTGCCATCAGTGAGGGCCCAATTTGGACAACTAATGAAAAACTGTTTTTT. As protein: CAISEGPIWTTNEKLFF.

The chain links TRBV29-1 to TRBJ2-7; unclear D gene. Germline V gene lookup returns CDR1 SQVTM and CDR2 ANQGSEA. The CDR3 is made up of 15 amino acids. V shed 4 bases and J shed 0 bases, with 16 bases lying between them. CDR3 in DNA: TGCAGCGTTGGTTATGGGCAGACGAGCTCCTACGAGCAGTACTTC. Protein: CSVGYGQTSSYEQYF.

This clonotype has only a few counts. This chain uses TRBV5-1 with TRBJ2-5, with a weak D call TRBD1 (5 bases). Germline V gene sequence: CDR1 SGHRS, CDR2 YFSETQ. The CDR3 contains 12 residues. The V end was cut by 3 bases, the J end by 3 bases, with 6 bases between. The CDR3 nucleotides read TGCGCCAGCAGCTCGACAGAAGAGACCCAGTACTTC. The encoded protein is CASSSTEETQYF.

There are a few counts of this clonotype. The chain has TRBV12-3 or TRBV12-4 and TRBJ2-7; D uncertain. The CDR3 covers 13 residues. Trimming shortened V by 7 bases and J by 0 bases, and 10 bases separated the two germline ends. The CDR3 DNA sequence: TGTGCCAGCACCCTGGGATTCTCCTACGAGCAGTACTTC. This translates into CASTLGFSYEQYF.

This clonotype was seen more than once but under ten times. The CDR3: CASSLEGPGIQPQHF. The CDR3 nucleotides read TGTGCCAGCAGTTTAGAGGGACCGGGAATTCAGCCCCAGCATTTT. The chain has TRBV12-3 or TRBV12-4 and TRBJ1-5; the D gene is possibly TRBD1 (5 bases). This CDR3 contains 15 residues. V lost 1 base to trimming and J lost 6 bases, with 13 bases between them.

The table lists this clonotype with a few counts. The CDR3 sequence is CASSLQGGPNEKLFF. In DNA form, the CDR3 reads TGTGCCAGCAGTTTGCAGGGAGGGCCTAATGAAAAACTGTTTTTT. The chain carries TRBV12-3 or TRBV12-4 and TRBJ1-4, with a tentative D call TRBD1 (5 bases). V was cut by 3 bases and J by 3 bases, with 11 bases left in between. There are 15 residues in the CDR3.

The chain combines TRBV5-1 with TRBJ1-6; D perhaps matches TRBD1 (6 bases). Trimming removed 4 bases from V and 7 bases from J, with 12 bases in between. Looked up from germline, CDR1 is SGHRS and CDR2 is YFSETQ. The CDR3 runs to 14 residues. The CDR3, as DNA: TGCGCCAGCAGCCCCACAGGGTGGAATTCACCCCTCCACTTT. It translates to CASSPTGWNSPLHF.

The chain has TRBV5-1 and TRBJ1-2; D remains ambiguous. Germline V gene lookup returns CDR1 SGHRS and CDR2 YFSETQ. With 3 bases removed from V and 3 bases from J, the gap between germline ends came to 9 bases. The CDR3 covers 13 residues. The CDR3 DNA reads as TGCGCCAGCAGCTCGGAAGGACACTATGGCTACACCTTC. Protein: CASSSEGHYGYTF.

This clonotype was counted a few times. Here the CDR3 DNA reads TGTGCCAGCAGTATCGACAGGGGTTCCTACACCTTC. Protein sequence: CASSIDRGSYTF. The chain has TRBV12-3 or TRBV12-4 and TRBJ1-2, with 8 bases matching TRBD1. This CDR3 region has 12 residues. Trimming cost V 5 bases and J 10 bases; bases outside gene matches: 6.

This clonotype has only a few counts. J is TRBJ1-1 and V is TRBV10-3; TRBD1 matches 10 bases. The junction had 2 bases not matched to a gene; V was cut back by 7 bases and J by 0 bases. The CDR3 is 14 residues long. Germline values: CDR1 ENHRY, CDR2 SYGVKD. For the CDR3, the DNA is TGTGCCATCAAGACAGGGGGCTTGAACACTGAAGCTTTCTTT. Its protein product is CAIKTGGLNTEAFF.

The gene calls are TRBV12-3 or TRBV12-4 and TRBJ2-1, with 11 bases aligning to TRBD1. Trimming at V came to 6 bases and at J to 6 bases, leaving 7 bases not matched to a gene. This CDR3 spans 15 amino acids. CDR3 amino acids: CASSSGTGGFNEQFF. The CDR3 nucleotides read TGTGCCAGCAGCTCCGGGACAGGGGGTTTCAATGAGCAGTTCTTC.

Only a few counts were recorded for this clonotype. The chain employs TRBV4-1 and TRBJ1-4; D is undetermined. This CDR3 has 13 residues. CDR1 is MGHRA and CDR2 is YSYEKL in the germline V gene. The V gene lost 3 bases and the J gene lost 8 bases, with 10 bases spanning the gap. CDR3 sequence: CASSQGRLEKLFF. In DNA, the CDR3 is TGCGCCAGCAGCCAGGGTAGATTAGAAAAACTGTTTTTT.

J is TRBJ1-5 and V is TRBV12-3 or TRBV12-4; no clear D. The CDR3 sequence is 12 residues long. Trimming left V 3 bases short and J 10 bases short, with 10 bases between. The CDR3 sequence: CASSFSRPPQHF. CDR3 in DNA: TGTGCCAGCAGTTTTAGCAGGCCACCCCAGCATTTT.

This clonotype turned up a few times. The J gene is TRBJ2-1, the V gene TRBV12-3 or TRBV12-4; no reliable D call. The CDR3 spans 12 residues. The V end lost 8 bases, the J end lost 5 bases, and 10 bases lay between the germline ends. The CDR3: CASSTRDNEQFF. In nucleotides, the CDR3 is TGTGCCAGCTCGACAAGGGACAATGAGCAGTTCTTC.